Shown below are 26 T cell receptor beta chains from a single sample sequenced in a study of T-cell reconstitution after alpha-beta-depleted transplantation in children. The authors prepared the TCRbeta library with unique molecular identifiers. TCRdb redid the calling of the PCR reads with MiXCR, one entry per CDR3 protein. There are 85,000 to 120,000 distinct CDR3 sequences in the sample; 7% to 8% occur only once, and less than 20% lies in the top ten. Sample: PBMCs, taken before TCRalphabeta/CD19-depleted stem cell transplant. All receptors come from a boy aged 2 to 10 with acute lymphoblastic leukemia, due to receive a stem cell transplant.

A few counts support this clonotype. This chain links TRBV7-9 with TRBJ2-3; D possibly matches TRBD1 or TRBD2 (5 bases each). This CDR3 contains 15 residues. CDR1 SEHNR and CDR2 FQNEAQ come from the germline V gene (reference sequence). Trimming took 5 bases from V and 6 from J, leaving 18 bases between them. The CDR3 region is CASSPKALWGDTQYF. CDR3 coding DNA: TGTGCCAGCAGCCCCAAGGCCCTTTGGGGGGATACGCAGTATTTT.

This clonotype has a handful of counts. The chain joins TRBV9 to TRBJ2-1, with D maybe TRBD2 (7 bases). V dropped 0 bases and J dropped 8 bases, with 15 bases sitting between them. The germline CDR1 and CDR2 sequences are SGDLS and YYNGEE. This CDR3 has 15 amino acids. CDR3 DNA: TGTGCCAGCAGCGTAGCTACGAAGGGGGGGGATGAGCAGTTCTTC. It yields the protein CASSVATKGGDEQFF.

This clonotype was picked up many times. The rearrangement links TRBV7-2 to TRBJ2-7; tentatively, D is TRBD2 (6 bases). V shed 1 base and J shed 0 bases, with 13 bases lying between them. The CDR3 sequence is 16 residues long. Germline lookup yields CDR1 SGHTA and CDR2 FQGNSA. The chain's CDR3 is CASSLVGAGSSYEQYF. As DNA, the CDR3 is TGTGCCAGCAGCTTAGTTGGGGCGGGGAGCTCCTACGAGCAGTACTTC.

The chain combines TRBV3-1 with TRBJ2-1; 9 bases map to TRBD1. This CDR3 contains 18 residues. The V gene's germline CDR1 is LGHDT and CDR2 YNNKEL (reference sequence). Trimming cost V 11 bases and J 4 bases; bases outside gene matches: 21. CDR3 sequence: CAFSLFPRTGERYNEQFF. The DNA for the CDR3 is TGTGCCTTCAGTTTATTCCCGCGGACAGGGGAAAGGTACAATGAGCAGTTCTTC.

Concerning this clonotype: With a much larger clone just one base away, this may be a read error. The V call is TRBV2, the J call TRBJ1-5, with D possibly matching TRBD1 (6 bases). Germline V gene sequence: CDR1 SNHLY, CDR2 FYNNEI. This CDR3 has 18 residues. Trimming took 8 bases from V and 6 from J, leaving 29 bases between them. The CDR3 spells CASCSYTGQFGEAQPQHF. CDR3 in DNA: TGTGCCAGCTGTTCTTACACCGGACAGTTCGGGGAGGCTCAGCCCCAGCATTTT.

The gene calls are TRBV5-1 and TRBJ2-3; perhaps TRBD2 as D (6 bases). Germline V gives CDR1 SGHRS, CDR2 YFSETQ. CDR3 size: 14 residues. The V end was cut by 4 bases, the J end by 4 bases, with 13 bases between. The CDR3 DNA reads as TGCGCCAGCAGCGATGGACTACCGTCAGATACGCAGTATTTT. As protein: CASSDGLPSDTQYF.

The chain recombines TRBV12-3 or TRBV12-4 with TRBJ2-7; D call uncertain. Trimming took 1 base from V and 1 from J, leaving 17 bases between them. This CDR3 is 17 amino acids long. Here the CDR3 DNA reads TGTGCCAGCAGTTTAGGGTTGAGCCGCTCGAGTTCCTACGAGCAGTACTTC. It specifies CASSLGLSRSSSYEQYF.

This clonotype has at least ten counts. The chain employs TRBV27 and TRBJ2-7; D ambiguous. V lost 6 bases, J lost 4 bases, and 13 bases lay in between. The germline V gene encodes CDR1 MNHEY and CDR2 SMNVEV (reference sequence). CDR3 length equals 13 residues. The CDR3 DNA is TGTGCCAGCAGCCAACCAGGCGTATACGAGCAGTACTTC. This translates into CASSQPGVYEQYF.

This clonotype was seen a handful of times. The V and J genes are TRBV20-1 and TRBJ1-5, with D possibly matching TRBD1 (5 bases). Germline V gives CDR1 DFQATT, CDR2 SNEGSKA (reference sequence). V was clipped by 5 bases and J by 3 bases, with 11 bases between them. CDR3 length equals 13 residues. This CDR3 reads CSACRGDNQPQHF. CDR3 nucleotide sequence: TGCAGTGCTTGTCGGGGGGACAATCAGCCCCAGCATTTT.

This clonotype has a handful of counts. CDR3 sequence reads: CASARGVGNEKLFF. In DNA form, the CDR3 reads TGTGCCAGTGCACGCGGAGTTGGAAATGAAAAACTGTTTTTT. The chain is built from TRBV19 and TRBJ1-4; no firm D call. Trimming left V 8 bases short and J 5 bases short, with 15 bases between. CDR3 length equals 14 residues. Looked up from germline, CDR1 is LNHDA and CDR2 is SQIVND (reference sequence).

V is TRBV4-2 and J is TRBJ2-7, with TRBD2 as a possible D gene (7 bases). The CDR3 covers 15 residues. V lost 0 bases, J lost 4 bases, and 13 bases lay in between. From germline, CDR1 is LGHNA and CDR2 YNFKEQ. The CDR3 bases are TGTGCCAGCAGCCAAGATCGTGGGGGGGCATACGAGCAGTACTTC. It codes for CASSQDRGGAYEQYF.

The rearrangement uses TRBV20-1 and TRBJ1-1; D is undetermined. Germline lookup yields CDR1 DFQATT and CDR2 SNEGSKA (reference sequence). V was cut by 6 bases and J by 3 bases, with 11 bases left in between. This CDR3 has 12 amino acids. CDR3: CSASAGYTEAFF. Here the CDR3 DNA reads TGCAGTGCGAGTGCGGGATACACTGAAGCTTTCTTT.

V is TRBV29-1 and J is TRBJ2-3; 13 bases agree with TRBD2. J lost 1 base, V lost 5 bases, and 9 bases had no gene match. The CDR3 contains 17 residues. Per the germline V gene, CDR1 is SQVTM and CDR2 is ANQGSEA. The CDR3 is CSVYGLAGARGTDTQYF. The CDR3 nucleotides read TGCAGCGTTTATGGACTAGCGGGGGCCCGGGGCACAGATACGCAGTATTTT.

The chain has TRBV3-1 and TRBJ1-5; D is ambiguous. Germline CDR1 and CDR2: LGHDT and YNNKEL (reference sequence). The CDR3 spans 16 residues. The ends were cut back, 1 base at V and 4 bases at J, with 14 bases in the middle. As DNA, the CDR3 is TGTGCCAGCAGCCAAGGGCAAGGCCTCTGGAATCAGCCCCAGCATTTT. Translated: CASSQGQGLWNQPQHF.

Concerning this clonotype: A much more abundant neighbour one base away suggests this may be a read error. The rearrangement links TRBV7-2 to TRBJ1-2; TRBD1 is a possible D gene (5 bases). CDR1 is SGHTA and CDR2 is FQGNSA in the germline V gene. There are 14 residues in the CDR3. CDR3 bases: TGTGCCAGCAGCCGGGACGGAGTTAACTGTGGCTACACCTTC. Translation: CASSRDGVNCGYTF.

This clonotype was recorded a few times. The rearrangement uses TRBV6-1 and TRBJ1-6, with TRBD1 as a possible D gene (5 bases). The ends were cut back, 5 bases at V and 0 bases at J, with 20 bases in the middle. CDR3 length: 19 residues. The V gene's germline CDR1 is MNHNS and CDR2 SASEGT. The CDR3 sequence: CASSRGTTHASSYNSPLHF. In DNA, the CDR3 is TGTGCCAGCAGTCGGGGGACGACGCATGCTAGCTCCTATAATTCACCCCTCCACTTT.

This clonotype was counted many times. The gene calls are TRBV5-1 and TRBJ1-5, with 10 nucleotides matching TRBD1. With 0 bases clipped from V and 3 bases from J, the junction kept 0 bases outside the gene matches. Per the germline V gene, CDR1 is SGHRS and CDR2 is YFSETQ. This CDR3 contains 15 residues. CDR3 sequence: CASSLGQGANQPQHF. DNA for the CDR3: TGCGCCAGCAGCTTGGGACAGGGGGCCAATCAGCCCCAGCATTTT.

This clonotype has ten or more counts. The chain is built from TRBV6-1 and TRBJ1-1; D not resolved. The V and J ends lost 6 bases and 1 base respectively, with 12 bases between them. Per germline, CDR1 MNHNS and CDR2 SASEGT. CDR3 length equals 14 residues. In DNA form, the CDR3 reads TGTGCCAGCAGCGCGAACATTGAGAACACTGAAGCTTTCTTT. Translating it yields CASSANIENTEAFF.

The chain couples TRBV7-2 to TRBJ2-7; D gene unclear. Germline CDR1 and CDR2: SGHTA and FQGNSA. V dropped 5 bases and J dropped 2 bases, with 13 bases sitting between them. The CDR3 loop spans 14 amino acids. The CDR3 spells CASSNLKSAYEQYF. The CDR3, as DNA: TGTGCCAGCAGCAACCTAAAGAGTGCCTACGAGCAGTACTTC.

The J gene is TRBJ1-2, the V gene TRBV29-1; D not certain. CDR1 and CDR2 (germline): SQVTM, ANQGSEA. Trimming removed 5 bases at V and 4 bases at J, with 8 bases between. CDR3 size: 11 residues. The DNA for the CDR3 is TGCAGCGTTCCCGACGGCTATGGCTACACCTTC. Translating gives CSVPDGYGYTF.

This clonotype was counted ten times or more. The chain links TRBV7-9 to TRBJ1-1; a possible D gene is TRBD1 (5 bases). V lost 2 bases and J 3 bases, leaving 10 bases between the germline ends. The CDR3 is 14 residues long. CDR1 SEHNR and CDR2 FQNEAQ come from the germline V gene (reference sequence). The CDR3 DNA sequence: TGTGCCAGCAGCTTATCTAGGGGCGACACTGAAGCTTTCTTT. Translated, it gives CASSLSRGDTEAFF.

By frequency in the sample, this clonotype is medium-sized. V gene TRBV5-1 combines with J gene TRBJ1-1; D unclear. V was clipped by 6 bases and J by 0 bases, with 6 bases between them. The CDR3 length is 12 residues. Germline values: CDR1 SGHRS, CDR2 YFSETQ. The CDR3 nucleotides read TGCGCCAGCAAACACCTGAACACTGAAGCTTTCTTT. Its protein product is CASKHLNTEAFF.

This clonotype was seen more than once but under ten times. This chain connects TRBV19 to TRBJ1-1; 7 nucleotides line up with TRBD1. Germline trimming cut 5 bases from V and 6 bases from J; bases unmatched to any gene: 9. Germline CDR1 LNHDA, CDR2 SQIVND (reference sequence). There are 14 residues in the CDR3. The CDR3 DNA sequence: TGTGCCAGTAGTCCAGGGGGGGGGATCCCTGAAGCTTTCTTT. Translating it yields CASSPGGGIPEAFF.

This clonotype showed up just a few times. The rearrangement links TRBV21-1 to TRBJ2-1; TRBD2 is taken as the D call from the table, unchecked against the DNA. TRBV21-1 represents a pseudogene. The CDR3 sequence is 15 residues long. The CDR3 region has the DNA TGTGCCAGCAGCAGAAACGGGCCTAAGTACAATGAGCAGTTCTTC. Protein product: CASSRNGPKYNEQFF.

The chain couples TRBV4-2 to TRBJ2-7; tentatively, D is TRBD2 (6 bases). This CDR3 has 13 residues. V was pared by 8 bases and J by 5 bases, with 16 bases between. CDR1 LGHNA and CDR2 YNFKEQ come from the germline V gene. The CDR3 loop is CASLRDQPHEQYF. The CDR3 coding sequence is TGTGCCAGCCTGCGGGATCAGCCCCACGAGCAGTACTTC.

This clonotype was seen only a few times. The rearrangement uses TRBV29-1 and TRBJ2-7; 7 bases agree with TRBD1. The length of the CDR3 is 13 residues. Per germline, CDR1 SQVTM and CDR2 ANQGSEA. V was pared by 4 bases and J by 2 bases, with 5 bases of the junction left unmatched. The CDR3 loop reads CSVVHRGAYEQYF. The CDR3, as DNA: TGCAGCGTTGTACACAGGGGAGCCTACGAGCAGTACTTC.